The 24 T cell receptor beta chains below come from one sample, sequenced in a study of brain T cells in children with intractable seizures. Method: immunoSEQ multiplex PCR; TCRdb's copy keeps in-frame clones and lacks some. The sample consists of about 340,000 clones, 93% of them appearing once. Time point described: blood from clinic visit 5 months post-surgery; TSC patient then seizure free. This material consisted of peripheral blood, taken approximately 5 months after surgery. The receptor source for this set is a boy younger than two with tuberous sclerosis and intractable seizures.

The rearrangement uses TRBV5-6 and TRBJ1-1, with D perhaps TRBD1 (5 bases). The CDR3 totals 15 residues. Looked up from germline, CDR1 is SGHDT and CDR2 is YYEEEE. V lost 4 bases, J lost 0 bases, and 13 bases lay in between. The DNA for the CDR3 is TGTGCCAGCAGCCTCATGGGACCGTTGAACACTGAAGCTTTCTTT. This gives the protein CASSLMGPLNTEAFF. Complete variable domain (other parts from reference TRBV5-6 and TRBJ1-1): DAGVTQSPTHLIKTRGQQVTLRCSPKSGHDTVSWYQQALGQGPQFIFQYYEEEERQRGNFPDRFSGHQFPNYSSELNVNALLLGDSALYLCASSLMGPLNTEAFFGQGTRLTVV.

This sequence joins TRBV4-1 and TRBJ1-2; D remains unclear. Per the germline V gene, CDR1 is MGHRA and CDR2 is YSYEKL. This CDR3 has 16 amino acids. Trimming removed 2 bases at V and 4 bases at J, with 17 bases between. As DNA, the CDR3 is TGCGCCAGCAGCCAACCTTACCGTATGCACTCCTATGGCTACACCTTC. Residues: CASSQPYRMHSYGYTF.

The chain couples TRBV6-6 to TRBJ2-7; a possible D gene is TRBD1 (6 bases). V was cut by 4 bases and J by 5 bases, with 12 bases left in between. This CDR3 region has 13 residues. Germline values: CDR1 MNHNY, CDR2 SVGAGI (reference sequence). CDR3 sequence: CASSSLDSHEQYF. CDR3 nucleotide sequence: TGTGCCAGCAGTTCTCTGGACAGCCACGAGCAGTACTTC.

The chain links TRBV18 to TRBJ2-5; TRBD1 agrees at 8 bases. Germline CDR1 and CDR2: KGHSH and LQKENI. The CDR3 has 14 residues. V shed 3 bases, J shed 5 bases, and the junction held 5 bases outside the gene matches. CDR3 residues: CASSPGQGGETQYF. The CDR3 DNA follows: TGTGCCAGCTCACCCGGACAGGGCGGGGAGACCCAGTACTTC.

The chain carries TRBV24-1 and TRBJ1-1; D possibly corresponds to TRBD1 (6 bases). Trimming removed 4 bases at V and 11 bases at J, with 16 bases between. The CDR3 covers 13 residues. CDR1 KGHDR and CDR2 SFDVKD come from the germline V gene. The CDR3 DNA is TGTGCCACCAGTGACTCCGGACAGCCCGCTGCTTTCTTT. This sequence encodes CATSDSGQPAAFF.

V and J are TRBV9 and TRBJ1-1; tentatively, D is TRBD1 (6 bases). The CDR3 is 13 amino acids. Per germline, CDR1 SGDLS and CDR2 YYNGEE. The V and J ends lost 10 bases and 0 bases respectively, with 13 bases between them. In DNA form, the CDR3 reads TGTGCCCACCAGGGACATCTGAACACTGAAGCTTTCTTT. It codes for CAHQGHLNTEAFF.

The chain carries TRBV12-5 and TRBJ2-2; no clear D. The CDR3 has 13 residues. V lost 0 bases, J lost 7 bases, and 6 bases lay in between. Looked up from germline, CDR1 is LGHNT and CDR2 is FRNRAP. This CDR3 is CASGLVLGGELFF. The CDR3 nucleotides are TGTGCTAGTGGTTTGGTACTCGGCGGGGAGCTGTTTTTT.

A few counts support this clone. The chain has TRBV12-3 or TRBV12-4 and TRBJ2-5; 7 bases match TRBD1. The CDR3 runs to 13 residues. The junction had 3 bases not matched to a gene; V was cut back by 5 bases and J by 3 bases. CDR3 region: CASSQGVKETQYF. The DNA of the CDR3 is TGTGCCAGCAGTCAGGGGGTTAAAGAGACCCAGTACTTC.

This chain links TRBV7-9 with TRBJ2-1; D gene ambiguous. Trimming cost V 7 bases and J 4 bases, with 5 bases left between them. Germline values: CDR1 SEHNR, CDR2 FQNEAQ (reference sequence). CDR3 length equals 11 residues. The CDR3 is CASTFYNEQFF. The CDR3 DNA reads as TGTGCCAGCACCTTTTACAATGAGCAGTTCTTC.

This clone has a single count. CDR3 protein: CASSPLVWGSNSPLHF. CDR3 DNA: TGTGCCAGCAGCCCCCTAGTATGGGGCTCCAATTCACCCCTCCACTTT. V gene TRBV3-1 (or the pseudogene TRBV3-2) combines with J gene TRBJ1-6; D possibly corresponds to TRBD1 (5 bases). The ends were cut back, 4 bases at V and 7 bases at J, with 17 bases in the middle. The CDR3 sequence is 16 residues long. Germline-derived CDR1 and CDR2 are LGHDT and YNNKEL (reference sequence).

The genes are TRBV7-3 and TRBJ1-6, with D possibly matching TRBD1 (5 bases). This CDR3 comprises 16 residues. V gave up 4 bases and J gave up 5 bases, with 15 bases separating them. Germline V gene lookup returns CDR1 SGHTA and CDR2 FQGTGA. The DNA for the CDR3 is TGTGCCAGCAGCTATAGGGGCCCCCCTAATAATTCACCCCTCCACTTT. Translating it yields CASSYRGPPNNSPLHF. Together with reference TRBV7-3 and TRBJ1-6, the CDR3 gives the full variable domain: GAGVSQTPSNKVTEKGKYVELRCDPISGHTALYWYRQSLGQGPEFLIYFQGTGAADDSGLPNDRFFAVRPEGSVSTLKIQRTERGDSAVYLCASSYRGPPNNSPLHFGNGTRLTVT.

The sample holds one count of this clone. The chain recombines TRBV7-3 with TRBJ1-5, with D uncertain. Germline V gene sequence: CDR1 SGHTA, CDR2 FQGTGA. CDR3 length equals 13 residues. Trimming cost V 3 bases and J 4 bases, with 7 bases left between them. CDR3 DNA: TGTGCCAGCAGCTTTTCCTGGAATCAGCCCCAGCATTTT. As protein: CASSFSWNQPQHF.

DNA for the CDR3: TGCGCCAGCAGTGATAGGCAGTACGAGCAGTACTTC. Its protein product is CASSDRQYEQYF. The chain recombines TRBV10-2 with TRBJ2-7; D ambiguous. Germline V gene lookup returns CDR1 WSHSY and CDR2 SAAADI. This CDR3 has 12 residues. The ends were cut back, 3 bases at V and 4 bases at J, with 7 bases in the middle.

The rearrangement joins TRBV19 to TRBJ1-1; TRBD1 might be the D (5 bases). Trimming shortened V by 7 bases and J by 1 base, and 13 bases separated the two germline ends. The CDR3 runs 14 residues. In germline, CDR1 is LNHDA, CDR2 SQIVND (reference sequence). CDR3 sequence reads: CASTSGHENTEAFF. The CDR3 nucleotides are TGTGCCAGTACCTCCGGACATGAGAACACTGAAGCTTTCTTT.

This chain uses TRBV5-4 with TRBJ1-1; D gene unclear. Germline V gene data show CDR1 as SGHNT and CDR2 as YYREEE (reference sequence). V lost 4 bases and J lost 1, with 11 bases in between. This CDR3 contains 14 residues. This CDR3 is CASSPWTGNTEAFF. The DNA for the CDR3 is TGTGCCAGCAGCCCATGGACGGGGAACACTGAAGCTTTCTTT.

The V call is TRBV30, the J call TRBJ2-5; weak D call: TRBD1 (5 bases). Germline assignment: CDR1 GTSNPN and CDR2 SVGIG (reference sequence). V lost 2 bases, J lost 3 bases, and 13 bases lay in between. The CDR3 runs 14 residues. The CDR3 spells CAWSPVGVKETQYF. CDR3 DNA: TGTGCCTGGAGTCCGGTAGGGGTGAAAGAGACCCAGTACTTC.

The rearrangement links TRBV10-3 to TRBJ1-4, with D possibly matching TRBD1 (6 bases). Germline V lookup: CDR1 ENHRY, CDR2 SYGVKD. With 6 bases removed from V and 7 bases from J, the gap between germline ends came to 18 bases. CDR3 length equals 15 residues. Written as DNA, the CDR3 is TGTGCCATCAGCGAGAACAGGGACGCGGGTGAAAAACTGTTTTTT. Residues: CAISENRDAGEKLFF.

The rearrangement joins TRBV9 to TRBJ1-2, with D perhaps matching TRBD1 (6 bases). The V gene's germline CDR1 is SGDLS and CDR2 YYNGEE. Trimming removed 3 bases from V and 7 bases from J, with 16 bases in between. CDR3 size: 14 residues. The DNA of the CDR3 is TGTGCCAGCAGCGCATTGAGGGGGGACGGTGGCTACACCTTC. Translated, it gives CASSALRGDGGYTF.

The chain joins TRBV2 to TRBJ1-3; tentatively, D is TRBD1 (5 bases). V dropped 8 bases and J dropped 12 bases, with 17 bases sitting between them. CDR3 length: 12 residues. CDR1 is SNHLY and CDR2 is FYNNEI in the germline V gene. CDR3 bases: TGTGCCAGCCGCGGATTGGGGGTAAACATATATTTT. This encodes CASRGLGVNIYF.

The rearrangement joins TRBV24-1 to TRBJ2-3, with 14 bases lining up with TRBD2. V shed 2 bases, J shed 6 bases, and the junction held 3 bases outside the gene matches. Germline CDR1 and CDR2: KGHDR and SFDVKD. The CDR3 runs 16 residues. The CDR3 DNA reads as TGTGCCACCAGTGATTGGACTAGCGGGAGGCCCGATACGCAGTATTTT. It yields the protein CATSDWTSGRPDTQYF.

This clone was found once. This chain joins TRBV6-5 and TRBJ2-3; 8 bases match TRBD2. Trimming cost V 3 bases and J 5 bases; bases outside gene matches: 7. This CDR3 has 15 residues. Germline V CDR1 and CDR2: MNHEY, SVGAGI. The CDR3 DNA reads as TGTGCCAGCAGTTATAAGCGGGAGTCGGTAGATACGCAGTATTTT. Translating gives CASSYKRESVDTQYF.

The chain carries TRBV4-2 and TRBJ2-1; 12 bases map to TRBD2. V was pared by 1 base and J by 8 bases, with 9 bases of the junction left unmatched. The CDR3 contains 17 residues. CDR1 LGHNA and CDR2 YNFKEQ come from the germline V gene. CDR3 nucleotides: TGTGCCAGCAGCCAAGGGACTAGCGGGACCTTCGGGGATGAGCAGTTCTTC. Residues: CASSQGTSGTFGDEQFF.

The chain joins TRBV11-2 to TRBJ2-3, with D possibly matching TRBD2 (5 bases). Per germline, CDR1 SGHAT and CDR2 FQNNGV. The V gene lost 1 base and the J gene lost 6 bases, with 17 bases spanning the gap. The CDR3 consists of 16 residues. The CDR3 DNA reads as TGTGCCAGCAGCTTAGCCGGCGGGCCCGTCACGGATACGCAGTATTTT. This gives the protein CASSLAGGPVTDTQYF.

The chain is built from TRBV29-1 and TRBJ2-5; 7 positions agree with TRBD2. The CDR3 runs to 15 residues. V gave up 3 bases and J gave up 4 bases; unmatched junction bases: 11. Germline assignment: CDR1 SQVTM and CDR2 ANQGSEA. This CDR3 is CSVEKGGGGRETQYF. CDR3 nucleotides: TGCAGCGTTGAGAAGGGTGGGGGAGGGAGAGAGACCCAGTACTTC.